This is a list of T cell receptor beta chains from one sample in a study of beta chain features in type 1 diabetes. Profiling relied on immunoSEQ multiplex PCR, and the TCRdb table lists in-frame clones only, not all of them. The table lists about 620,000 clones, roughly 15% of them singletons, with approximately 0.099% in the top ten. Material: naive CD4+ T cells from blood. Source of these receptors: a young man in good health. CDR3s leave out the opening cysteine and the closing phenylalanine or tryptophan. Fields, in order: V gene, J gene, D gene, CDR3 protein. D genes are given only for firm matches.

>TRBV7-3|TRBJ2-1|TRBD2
ASSLWTSGSPFFSYNEQF
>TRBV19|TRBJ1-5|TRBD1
ASISGTGGNQPQH
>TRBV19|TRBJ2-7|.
ATPDRNQYEQY
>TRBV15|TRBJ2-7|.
ATTRGGGSYEQY
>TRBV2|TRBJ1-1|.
ASRLKQRLNTEAF
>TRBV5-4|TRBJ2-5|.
ASSRDEETQY
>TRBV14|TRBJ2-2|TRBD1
ASSQVRDRDTGELF
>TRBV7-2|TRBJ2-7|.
ASSLGAEQY
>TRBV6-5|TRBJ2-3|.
ASSLTVVQDTQY
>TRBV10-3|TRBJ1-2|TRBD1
AISETGAYVYGYT
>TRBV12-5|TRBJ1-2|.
ASGLGIGDGYT
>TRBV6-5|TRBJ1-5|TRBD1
ASSYRGHSNQPQH
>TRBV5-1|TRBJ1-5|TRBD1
ASNSKEQGALCQPQH
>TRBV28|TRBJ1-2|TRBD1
ASSGQGGYT
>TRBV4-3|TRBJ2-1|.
ASSRQTGTYNEQF
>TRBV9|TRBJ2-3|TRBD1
ASSVAGQGRTDTQY
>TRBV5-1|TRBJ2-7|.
ASNLIGTENYEQY
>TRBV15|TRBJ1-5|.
ATSRESRGTPD
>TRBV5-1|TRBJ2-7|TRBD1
ASRVGGTGSSYEQY
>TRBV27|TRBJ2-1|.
ASSSTGLGGNEQF
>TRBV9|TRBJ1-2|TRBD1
ASSVPATGNGFATGYGYT
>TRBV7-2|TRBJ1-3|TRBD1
ASSLVAGQGNTIY
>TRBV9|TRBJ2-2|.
ASSVGLVGTGELF
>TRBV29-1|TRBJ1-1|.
SGSGKGIGNTEAF